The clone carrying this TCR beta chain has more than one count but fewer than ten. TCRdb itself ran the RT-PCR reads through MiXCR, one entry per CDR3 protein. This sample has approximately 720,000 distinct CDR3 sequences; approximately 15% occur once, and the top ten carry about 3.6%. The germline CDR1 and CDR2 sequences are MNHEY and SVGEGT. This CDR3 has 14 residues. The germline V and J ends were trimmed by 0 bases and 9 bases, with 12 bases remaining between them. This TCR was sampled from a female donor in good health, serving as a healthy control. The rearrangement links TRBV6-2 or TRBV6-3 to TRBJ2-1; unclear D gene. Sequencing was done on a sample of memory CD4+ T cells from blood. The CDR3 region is CASSYSWRSPEQFF. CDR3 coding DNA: TGTGCCAGCAGTTACTCTTGGCGTTCCCCTGAGCAGTTCTTC.